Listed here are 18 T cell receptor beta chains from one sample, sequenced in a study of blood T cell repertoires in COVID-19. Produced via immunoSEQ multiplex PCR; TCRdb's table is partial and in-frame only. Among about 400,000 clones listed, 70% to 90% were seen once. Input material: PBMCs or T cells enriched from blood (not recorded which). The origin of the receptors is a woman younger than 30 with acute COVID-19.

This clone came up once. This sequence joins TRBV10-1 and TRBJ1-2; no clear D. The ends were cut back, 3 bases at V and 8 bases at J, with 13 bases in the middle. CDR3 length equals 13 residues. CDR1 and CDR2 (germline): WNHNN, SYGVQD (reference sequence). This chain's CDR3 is CASSDDNAWGYTF. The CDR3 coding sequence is TGCGCCAGCAGTGATGACAACGCGTGGGGCTACACCTTC.

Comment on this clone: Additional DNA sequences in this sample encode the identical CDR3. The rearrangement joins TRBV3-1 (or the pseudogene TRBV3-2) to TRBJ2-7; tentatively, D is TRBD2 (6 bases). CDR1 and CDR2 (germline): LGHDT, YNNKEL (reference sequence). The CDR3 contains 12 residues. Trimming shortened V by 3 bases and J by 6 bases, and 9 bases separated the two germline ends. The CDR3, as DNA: TGTGCCAGCAGCCATGGAGGGCGCGAGCAGTACTTC. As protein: CASSHGGREQYF.

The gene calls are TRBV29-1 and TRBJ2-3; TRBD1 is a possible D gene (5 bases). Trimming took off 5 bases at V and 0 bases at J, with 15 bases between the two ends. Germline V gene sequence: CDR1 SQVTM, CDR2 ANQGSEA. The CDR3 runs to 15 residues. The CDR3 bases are TGCAGCGTTAAGCCGACTGGACAAAGCACAGATACGCAGTATTTT. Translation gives CSVKPTGQSTDTQYF.

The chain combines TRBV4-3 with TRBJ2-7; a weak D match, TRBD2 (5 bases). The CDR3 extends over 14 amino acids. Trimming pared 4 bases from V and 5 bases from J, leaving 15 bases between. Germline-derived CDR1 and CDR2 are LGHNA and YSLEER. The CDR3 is CASSLEGKFHEQYF. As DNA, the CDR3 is TGCGCCAGCAGCCTTGAGGGAAAATTCCACGAGCAGTACTTC.

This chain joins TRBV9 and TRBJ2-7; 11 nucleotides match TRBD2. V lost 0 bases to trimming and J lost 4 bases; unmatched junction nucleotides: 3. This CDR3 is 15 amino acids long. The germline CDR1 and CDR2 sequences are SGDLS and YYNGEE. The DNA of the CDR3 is TGTGCCAGCAGCGTAGAGGGACTAGCGGTGTACGAGCAGTACTTC. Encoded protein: CASSVEGLAVYEQYF.

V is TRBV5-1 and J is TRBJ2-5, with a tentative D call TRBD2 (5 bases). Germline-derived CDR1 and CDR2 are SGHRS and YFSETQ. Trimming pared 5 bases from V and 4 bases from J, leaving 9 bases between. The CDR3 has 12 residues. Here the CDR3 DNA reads TGCGCCAGCAGTTGGGGAGCAGAGACCCAGTACTTC. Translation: CASSWGAETQYF.

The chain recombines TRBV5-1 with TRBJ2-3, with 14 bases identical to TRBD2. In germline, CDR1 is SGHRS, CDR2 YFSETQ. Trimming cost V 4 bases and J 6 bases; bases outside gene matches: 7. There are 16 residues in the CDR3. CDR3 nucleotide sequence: TGCGCCAGCAGCCCCGGACTAGCGGGAGGACCCGATACGCAGTATTTT. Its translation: CASSPGLAGGPDTQYF.

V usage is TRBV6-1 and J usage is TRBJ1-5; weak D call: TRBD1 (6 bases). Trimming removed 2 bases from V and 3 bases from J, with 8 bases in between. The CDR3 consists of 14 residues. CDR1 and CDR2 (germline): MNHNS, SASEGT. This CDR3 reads CASSERGINQPQHF. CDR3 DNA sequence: TGTGCCAGCAGTGAAAGGGGGATCAATCAGCCCCAGCATTTT.

CDR3 DNA: TGTGCCAGCAGCTTGCGACGGGGAGGTACCTACAATGAGCAGTTCTTC. The encoded protein is CASSLRRGGTYNEQFF. The gene calls are TRBV7-2 and TRBJ2-1; maybe TRBD2 (6 bases). The V gene lost 3 bases and the J gene lost 2 bases, with 14 bases spanning the gap. Germline values: CDR1 SGHTA, CDR2 FQGNSA. The CDR3 runs 16 residues.

CDR3 sequence reads: CASSQQGSSSGNTIYF. The CDR3 nucleotides are TGTGCCAGCAGCCAACAGGGTAGTAGCTCTGGAAACACCATATATTTT. This chain links TRBV3-1 (or the pseudogene TRBV3-2) with TRBJ1-3; the D gene is possibly TRBD1 (5 bases). Germline V gives CDR1 LGHDT, CDR2 YNNKEL (reference sequence). The CDR3 totals 16 residues. V was shortened by 2 bases and J by 0 bases, with 11 bases between the two germline ends.

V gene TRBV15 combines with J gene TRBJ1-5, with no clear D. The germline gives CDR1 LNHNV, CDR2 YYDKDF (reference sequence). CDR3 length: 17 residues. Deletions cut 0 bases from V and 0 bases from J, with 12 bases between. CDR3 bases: TGTGCCACCAGCAGAGATTTGAGGGCCCATAGCAATCAGCCCCAGCATTTT. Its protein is CATSRDLRAHSNQPQHF.

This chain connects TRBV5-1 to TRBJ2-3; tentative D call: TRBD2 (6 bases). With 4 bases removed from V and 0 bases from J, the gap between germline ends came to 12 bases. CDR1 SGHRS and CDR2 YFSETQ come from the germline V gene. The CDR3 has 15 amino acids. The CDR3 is CASSQDYASTDTQYF. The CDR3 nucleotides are TGCGCCAGCAGCCAGGACTATGCTAGCACAGATACGCAGTATTTT. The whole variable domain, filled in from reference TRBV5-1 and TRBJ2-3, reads KAGVTQTPRYLIKTRGQQVTLSCSPISGHRSVSWYQQTPGQGLQFLFEYFSETQRNKGNFPGRFSGRQFSNSRSEMNVSTLELGDSALYLCASSQDYASTDTQYFGPGTRLTVL.

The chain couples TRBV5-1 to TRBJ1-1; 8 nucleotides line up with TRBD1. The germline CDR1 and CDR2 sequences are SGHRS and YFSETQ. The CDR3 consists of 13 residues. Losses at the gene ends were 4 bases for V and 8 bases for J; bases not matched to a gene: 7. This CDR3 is CASSPDRDREAFF. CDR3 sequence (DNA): TGCGCCAGCAGCCCTGACCGGGACAGGGAAGCTTTCTTT.

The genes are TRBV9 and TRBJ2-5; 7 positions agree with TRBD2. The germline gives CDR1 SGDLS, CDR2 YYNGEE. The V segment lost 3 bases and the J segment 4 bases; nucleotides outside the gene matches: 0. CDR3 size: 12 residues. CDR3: CASSGEGETQYF. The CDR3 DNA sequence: TGTGCCAGCAGCGGGGAGGGAGAGACCCAGTACTTC.

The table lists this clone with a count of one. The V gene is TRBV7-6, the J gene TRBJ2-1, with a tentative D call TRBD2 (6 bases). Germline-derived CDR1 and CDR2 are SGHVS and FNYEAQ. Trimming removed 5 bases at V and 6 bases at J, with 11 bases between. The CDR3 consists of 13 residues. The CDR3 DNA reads TGTGCCAGCAGCCACGGGACTCTCAATGAGCAGTTCTTC. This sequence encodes CASSHGTLNEQFF.

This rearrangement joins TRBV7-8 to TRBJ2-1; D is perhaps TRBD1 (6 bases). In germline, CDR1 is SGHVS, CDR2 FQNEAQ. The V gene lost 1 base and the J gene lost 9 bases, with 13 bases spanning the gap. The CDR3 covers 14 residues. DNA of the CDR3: TGTGCCAGCAGCTTAGTGCCAGGGGTGCGTGAGCAGTTCTTC. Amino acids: CASSLVPGVREQFF.

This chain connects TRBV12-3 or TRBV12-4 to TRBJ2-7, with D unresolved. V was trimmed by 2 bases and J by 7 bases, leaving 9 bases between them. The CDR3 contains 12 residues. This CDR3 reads CASSLNTLEQYF. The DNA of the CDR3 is TGTGCCAGCAGTTTAAACACCTTGGAGCAGTACTTC.

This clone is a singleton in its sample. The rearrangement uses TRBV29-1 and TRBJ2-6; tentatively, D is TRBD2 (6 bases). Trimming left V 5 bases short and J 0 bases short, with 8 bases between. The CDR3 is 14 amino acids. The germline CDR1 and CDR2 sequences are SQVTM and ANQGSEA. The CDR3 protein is CSVYGSSGANVLTF. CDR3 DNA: TGCAGCGTTTACGGGAGCTCTGGGGCCAACGTCCTGACTTTC.